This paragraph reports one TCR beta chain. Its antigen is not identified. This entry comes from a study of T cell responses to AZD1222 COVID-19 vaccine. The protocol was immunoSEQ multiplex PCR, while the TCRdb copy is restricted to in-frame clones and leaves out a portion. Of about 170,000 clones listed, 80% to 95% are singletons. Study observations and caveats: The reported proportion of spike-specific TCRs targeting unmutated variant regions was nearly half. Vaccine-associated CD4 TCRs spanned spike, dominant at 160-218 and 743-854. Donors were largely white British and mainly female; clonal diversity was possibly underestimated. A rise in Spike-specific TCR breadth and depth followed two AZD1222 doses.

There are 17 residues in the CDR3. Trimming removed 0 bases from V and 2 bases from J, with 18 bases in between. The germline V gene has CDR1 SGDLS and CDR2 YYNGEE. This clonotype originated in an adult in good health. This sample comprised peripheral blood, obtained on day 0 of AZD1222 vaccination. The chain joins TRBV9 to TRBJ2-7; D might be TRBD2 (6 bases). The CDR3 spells CASSVGQSGEGTYEQYF. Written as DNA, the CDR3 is TGTGCCAGCAGCGTAGGGCAATCGGGGGAAGGAACCTACGAGCAGTACTTC.